These 30 T cell receptor beta chains share one sample of origin, sequenced in a study of cytomegalovirus exposure and HLA in healthy donors. Use of 60 Vbeta and 13 Jbeta primers characterized the PCR. Produced via immunoSEQ multiplex PCR; TCRdb's table is partial and in-frame only. The sample records 150,000 to 200,000 clones, approximately 83% being singletons. The sequenced material came from PBMCs. All receptors come from a man aged 18-30 years in good health and CMV-seropositive.

V usage is TRBV6-5 and J usage is TRBJ2-5, with D maybe TRBD2 (5 bases). CDR1 is MNHEY, CDR2 SVGAGI, per germline. V was clipped by 10 bases and J by 5 bases, with 20 bases between them. This CDR3 comprises 14 residues. This CDR3 reads CATVDSSGQETQYF. The DNA for the CDR3 is TGTGCCACCGTGGACTCCTCAGGTCAGGAGACCCAGTACTTC.

The chain couples TRBV30 to TRBJ2-5; D possibly corresponds to TRBD2 (6 bases). Germline V gives CDR1 GTSNPN, CDR2 SVGIG (reference sequence). CDR3 length: 15 amino acids. V lost 1 base and J lost 7, with 19 bases in between. In nucleotides, the CDR3 is TGTGCCTGGAGTGGCAGAAGGGACTTGGGGACGACCCAGTACTTC. Its translation is CAWSGRRDLGTTQYF.

The rearrangement uses TRBV18 and TRBJ2-7; 12 bases align to TRBD2. The CDR3 has 17 amino acids. Germline V gene sequence: CDR1 KGHSH, CDR2 LQKENI. The V gene end was trimmed by 0 bases and the J gene end by 2 bases; junction bases not matched to a gene: 5. CDR3 sequence: CASSPPVASGGAYEQYF. The CDR3 coding sequence is TGTGCCAGCTCACCACCGGTCGCTAGCGGGGGGGCCTACGAGCAGTACTTC.

This chain uses TRBV7-8 with TRBJ2-4; D is possibly TRBD2 (7 bases). V lost 1 base, J lost 3 bases, and 13 bases lay in between. Looked up from germline, CDR1 is SGHVS and CDR2 is FQNEAQ. There are 16 residues in the CDR3. The CDR3 loop is CASSLGRGGGKNIQYF. The CDR3 bases are TGTGCCAGCAGCTTAGGTCGGGGAGGGGGCAAAAACATTCAGTACTTC.

The chain recombines TRBV5-4 with TRBJ2-5; 8 bases are shared with TRBD2. Germline CDR1 SGHNT, CDR2 YYREEE (reference sequence). Germline trimming cut 3 bases from V and 5 bases from J; bases unmatched to any gene: 9. CDR3 length: 15 amino acids. CDR3 in DNA: TGTGCCAGCAGCTCCGCGGGGGGCCAAGGGGAGACCCAGTACTTC. Amino acids: CASSSAGGQGETQYF.

The chain links TRBV27 to TRBJ1-5, with D unclear. Germline V gene sequence: CDR1 MNHEY, CDR2 SMNVEV (reference sequence). Trimming pared 2 bases from V and 4 bases from J, leaving 12 bases between. The length of the CDR3 is 15 residues. This CDR3 reads CASSLEGGKNQPQHF. The CDR3 DNA follows: TGTGCCAGCAGTTTAGAGGGTGGAAAGAATCAGCCCCAGCATTTT.

The chain uses TRBV4-2 and TRBJ2-3; 9 positions agree with TRBD2. Germline V gene lookup returns CDR1 LGHNA and CDR2 YNFKEQ. The CDR3 is 14 amino acids. After removal of 4 bases from V and 1 base from J, the junction contained 0 bases not matched to a gene. CDR3 region: CASSPSGGTDTQYF. The CDR3 nucleotides are TGTGCCAGCAGCCCTAGCGGGGGCACAGATACGCAGTATTTT.

The chain carries TRBV7-2 and TRBJ1-2, with 9 bases fitting TRBD1. There are 15 residues in the CDR3. The V gene end was trimmed by 3 bases and the J gene end by 5 bases; junction bases not matched to a gene: 7. Germline CDR1 SGHTA, CDR2 FQGNSA. CDR3 nucleotides: TGTGCCAGCAGCTTGGGGGGACAGGGAGCATATGGCTACACCTTC. This encodes CASSLGGQGAYGYTF.

This clone was observed a handful of times. Other DNA sequences in the same sample also yield this CDR3. The chain is built from TRBV5-4 and TRBJ1-6; 10 bases align to TRBD1. The CDR3 covers 13 residues. Germline V gene data show CDR1 as SGHNT and CDR2 as YYREEE (reference sequence). V shed 5 bases, J shed 10 bases, and the junction held 3 bases outside the gene matches. This chain's CDR3 is CASRGQGNSPLHF. CDR3 DNA: TGTGCCAGCAGGGGACAGGGGAACTCACCCCTCCACTTT.

For this clone: Within the sample, other DNA sequences also encode this same CDR3. The rearrangement joins TRBV7-9 to TRBJ1-1; 7 nucleotides align to TRBD1. CDR1 and CDR2 from the germline V gene are SEHNR and FQNEAQ (reference sequence). This CDR3 comprises 12 residues. J gave up 4 bases and V 6 bases, and 2 bases lay outside the gene matches. CDR3 loop: CASSSGGTEAFF. CDR3 bases: TGTGCCAGCAGTTCAGGGGGCACTGAAGCTTTCTTT.

The V and J genes are TRBV6-5 and TRBJ2-3; D may be TRBD2 (6 bases). Between the trimmed V and J ends, which lost 0 bases and 3 bases, there was a span of 13 bases. Germline-derived CDR1 and CDR2 are MNHEY and SVGAGI. This CDR3 contains 16 residues. CDR3 residues: CASSYSVSGATDTQYF. The CDR3 nucleotides are TGTGCCAGCAGTTACTCAGTTAGCGGTGCGACAGATACGCAGTATTTT.

V and J are TRBV5-1 and TRBJ1-3, with 7 bases that match TRBD1. The CDR3 is 15 residues long. Germline trimming cut 5 bases from V and 2 bases from J; bases unmatched to any gene: 7. Germline V CDR1 and CDR2: SGHRS, YFSETQ. The CDR3: CASSRGQAAGNTIYF. CDR3 sequence (DNA): TGCGCCAGCAGTCGAGGACAGGCTGCTGGAAACACCATATATTTT.

This rearrangement joins TRBV2 to TRBJ2-5; D may be TRBD2 (5 bases). CDR3 length: 12 amino acids. Per germline, CDR1 SNHLY and CDR2 FYNNEI. Trimming removed 6 bases at V and 0 bases at J, with 5 bases between. CDR3 residues: CASRDYQETQYF. The CDR3 bases are TGTGCCAGCAGGGACTACCAAGAGACCCAGTACTTC.

The CDR3: CASSTMLSVVSYNEQFF. Here the CDR3 DNA reads TGTGCCAGCAGCACGATGCTATCGGTGGTCTCCTACAATGAGCAGTTCTTC. The chain links TRBV7-9 to TRBJ2-1, with D unclear. Trimming cost V 5 bases and J 0 bases, with 17 bases left between them. Germline CDR1 reads SEHNR; CDR2 reads FQNEAQ (reference sequence). The CDR3 length is 17 residues.

CDR3 coding DNA: TGTGCCTGGCGCGGAAGGGGACAGAGGAATGAAAAACTGTTTTTT. The encoded protein is CAWRGRGQRNEKLFF. The chain joins TRBV30 to TRBJ1-4; 7 positions match TRBD1. CDR1 and CDR2 (germline): GTSNPN, SVGIG (reference sequence). J was trimmed by 5 bases and V by 5 bases; bases with no gene match: 11. The CDR3 consists of 15 residues.

This clone was counted between two and nine times. This chain connects TRBV30 to TRBJ1-1; no definite D call. This CDR3 spans 13 amino acids. V was pared by 3 bases and J by 0 bases, with 8 bases between. Germline V gene sequence: CDR1 GTSNPN, CDR2 SVGIG (reference sequence). The CDR3 spells CAWRPAMNTEAFF. CDR3 DNA sequence: TGTGCCTGGAGGCCCGCGATGAACACTGAAGCTTTCTTT.

The genes are TRBV7-2 and TRBJ2-3; TRBD2 matches at 10 bases. The germline CDR1 and CDR2 sequences are SGHTA and FQGNSA. V was clipped by 3 bases and J by 0 bases; unmatched bases: 0. The CDR3 consists of 15 residues. CDR3 amino acids: CASSFSGGSTDTQYF. As DNA, the CDR3 is TGTGCCAGCAGCTTTAGCGGGGGGAGCACAGATACGCAGTATTTT.

Points on this clone: Other nucleotide sequences in the sample specify the same CDR3. The V gene is TRBV27, the J gene TRBJ2-7, with D maybe TRBD2 (6 bases). The V end was cut by 3 bases, the J end by 3 bases, with 12 bases between. Germline values: CDR1 MNHEY, CDR2 SMNVEV (reference sequence). This CDR3 spans 14 amino acids. CDR3 sequence: CASSFSQGGYEQYF. CDR3 DNA: TGTGCCAGCAGTTTTAGCCAGGGAGGCTACGAGCAGTACTTC.

The J gene is TRBJ1-2, the V gene TRBV5-1, with TRBD1 matching 8 bases. This CDR3 spans 16 amino acids. CDR1 is SGHRS and CDR2 is YFSETQ in the germline V gene. Trimming removed 1 base from V and 1 base from J; junction bases left unmatched: 6. The CDR3 here is CASSLLGQGINYGYTF. In nucleotides, the CDR3 is TGCGCCAGCAGCTTGTTAGGACAGGGCATTAACTATGGCTACACCTTC.

A remark on this clone: The junction departs from the called germline gene at one end, perhaps through a read error. This chain uses TRBV25-1 with TRBJ1-2; weak D call: TRBD1 (6 bases). The CDR3 is 13 amino acids. The germline gives CDR1 MGHDK, CDR2 SYGVNS. This chain's CDR3 is CAGSEGTPSGYTF. In DNA form, the CDR3 reads TGTGCCGGCAGTGAGGGGACACCTTCCGGCTACACCTTC.

The rearrangement links TRBV7-9 to TRBJ2-7, with TRBD1 identical over 7 bases. Germline CDR1 SEHNR, CDR2 FQNEAQ (reference sequence). The CDR3 has 13 residues. Unmatched junction bases numbered 5, after V lost 5 bases and J lost 4 bases. CDR3: CASSHRTGYEQYF. The CDR3 nucleotides read TGTGCCAGCAGCCACAGGACAGGTTACGAGCAGTACTTC.

This chain links TRBV10-3 with TRBJ2-1, with TRBD2 as a possible D gene (5 bases). Per germline, CDR1 ENHRY and CDR2 SYGVKD. This CDR3 contains 13 residues. Trimming pared 3 bases from V and 4 bases from J, leaving 7 bases between. CDR3 bases: TGTGCCATCAGTGACGGGGAGTACAATGAGCAGTTCTTC. Protein sequence: CAISDGEYNEQFF.

The chain carries TRBV18 and TRBJ1-1; D unclear. The germline V and J ends were trimmed by 4 bases and 2 bases, with 5 bases remaining between them. Germline V gene sequence: CDR1 KGHSH, CDR2 LQKENI. CDR3 size: 12 residues. CDR3 nucleotide sequence: TGTGCCAGCTCACGAGAAAACACTGAAGCTTTCTTT. This codes for CASSRENTEAFF. Using reference TRBV18 and TRBJ1-1 for the parts outside the CDR3, the full variable domain is NAGVMQNPRHLVRRRGQEARLRCSPMKGHSHVYWYRQLPEEGLKFMVYLQKENIIDESGMPKERFSAEFPKEGPSILRIQQVVRGDSAAYFCASSRENTEAFFGQGTRLTVV.

This sequence joins TRBV6-5 and TRBJ2-2, with 8 nucleotides matching TRBD1. CDR1 MNHEY and CDR2 SVGAGI come from the germline V gene. V was clipped by 3 bases and J by 3 bases; unmatched bases: 3. The CDR3 has 15 amino acids. In nucleotides, the CDR3 is TGTGCCAGCAGTTATCAGGGGGCCGACACCGGGGAGCTGTTTTTT. It codes for CASSYQGADTGELFF.

In the case of this clone: The sample carries other DNA sequences with the same CDR3. The V call is TRBV5-5, the J call TRBJ1-5, with a possible D match to TRBD1 (5 bases). Germline V gene lookup returns CDR1 SGHKS and CDR2 YYEKEE (reference sequence). Trimming stripped 0 bases from V and 4 bases from J, with 8 bases between. This CDR3 contains 14 residues. The CDR3 nucleotides read TGTGCCAGCAGCTTGGCCGGGGGTAATCAGCCCCAGCATTTT. Translating it yields CASSLAGGNQPQHF.

V gene TRBV9 combines with J gene TRBJ2-1; TRBD1 aligns across 9 bases. This CDR3 contains 14 residues. Trimming took 5 bases from V and 9 from J; bases not matched to a gene: 9. Germline loops: CDR1 SGDLS, CDR2 YYNGEE. The CDR3 loop reads CASSWTGEVGEQFF. The CDR3 DNA follows: TGTGCCAGCAGTTGGACAGGGGAGGTGGGTGAGCAGTTCTTC. The complete variable domain, with remaining parts taken from reference TRBV9 and TRBJ2-1, reads DSGVTQTPKHLITATGQRVTLRCSPRSGDLSVYWYQQSLDQGLQFLIQYYNGEERAKGNILERFSAQQFPDLHSELNLSSLELGDSALYFCASSWTGEVGEQFFGPGTRLTVL.

The V gene is TRBV11-2, the J gene TRBJ2-2, with 10 bases that match TRBD2. V lost 5 bases, J lost 7 bases, and 4 bases stayed unmatched. In germline, CDR1 is SGHAT, CDR2 FQNNGV. The CDR3 is made up of 14 amino acids. This chain's CDR3 is CASSILAGDGELFF. DNA of the CDR3: TGTGCCAGCAGCATCCTAGCGGGGGACGGGGAGCTGTTTTTT.

The rearrangement uses TRBV11-1 and TRBJ1-1; perhaps TRBD1 as D (5 bases). Germline V lookup: CDR1 SGHAT, CDR2 FQDESV (reference sequence). This CDR3 is 15 amino acids long. Between the trimmed V and J ends, which lost 5 bases and 5 bases, there was a span of 18 bases. This CDR3 reads CASSPPGRVLTEAFF. Here the CDR3 DNA reads TGTGCCAGCAGCCCCCCGGGCAGGGTCTTGACTGAAGCTTTCTTT.

This rearrangement joins TRBV2 to TRBJ2-1; TRBD1 aligns across 9 bases. The ends lost 1 base at V and 10 bases at J; junction bases unmatched: 8. There are 15 residues in the CDR3. In germline, CDR1 is SNHLY, CDR2 FYNNEI. CDR3 protein: CASSEGTGAQEEQFF. The CDR3 DNA reads TGTGCCAGCAGTGAAGGGACAGGGGCCCAGGAGGAGCAGTTCTTC. The entire variable domain, with the rest obtained from reference TRBV2 and TRBJ2-1, is as follows: EPEVTQTPSHQVTQMGQEVILRCVPISNHLYFYWYRQILGQKVEFLVSFYNNEISEKSEIFDDQFSVERPDGSNFTLKIRSTKLEDSAMYFCASSEGTGAQEEQFFGPGTRLTVL.

The chain employs TRBV7-9 and TRBJ1-1, with D perhaps TRBD1 (5 bases). V lost 6 bases to trimming and J lost 0 bases, with 11 bases between them. Germline V CDR1 and CDR2: SEHNR, FQNEAQ (reference sequence). This CDR3 has 14 amino acids. Here the CDR3 reads CASRRTGLNTEAFF. The CDR3 coding sequence is TGTGCCAGCAGGCGTACAGGATTGAACACTGAAGCTTTCTTT.